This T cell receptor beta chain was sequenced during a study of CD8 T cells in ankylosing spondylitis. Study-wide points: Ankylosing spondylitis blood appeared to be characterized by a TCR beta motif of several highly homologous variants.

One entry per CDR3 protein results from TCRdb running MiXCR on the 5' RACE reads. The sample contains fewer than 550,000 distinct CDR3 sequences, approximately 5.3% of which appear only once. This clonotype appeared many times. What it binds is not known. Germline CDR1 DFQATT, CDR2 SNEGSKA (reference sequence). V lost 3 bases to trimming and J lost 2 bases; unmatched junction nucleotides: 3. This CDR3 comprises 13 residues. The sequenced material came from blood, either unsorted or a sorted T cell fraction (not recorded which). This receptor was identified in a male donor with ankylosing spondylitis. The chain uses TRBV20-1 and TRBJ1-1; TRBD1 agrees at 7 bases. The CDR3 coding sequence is TGCAGTGCTAGGGCAGGGGGTAACACTGAAGCTTTCTTT. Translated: CSARAGGNTEAFF.